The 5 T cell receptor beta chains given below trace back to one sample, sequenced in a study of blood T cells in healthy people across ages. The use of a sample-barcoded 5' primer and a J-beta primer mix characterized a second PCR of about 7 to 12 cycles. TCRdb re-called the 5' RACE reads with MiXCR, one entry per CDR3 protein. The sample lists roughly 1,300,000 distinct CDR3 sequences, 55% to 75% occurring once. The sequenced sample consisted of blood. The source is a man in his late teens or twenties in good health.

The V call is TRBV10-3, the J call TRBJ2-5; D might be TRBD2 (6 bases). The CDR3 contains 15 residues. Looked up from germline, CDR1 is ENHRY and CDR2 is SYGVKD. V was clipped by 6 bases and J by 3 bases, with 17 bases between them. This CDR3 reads CAIRPGDGAKETQYF. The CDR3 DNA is TGTGCCATCAGGCCGGGGGATGGGGCAAAAGAGACCCAGTACTTC.

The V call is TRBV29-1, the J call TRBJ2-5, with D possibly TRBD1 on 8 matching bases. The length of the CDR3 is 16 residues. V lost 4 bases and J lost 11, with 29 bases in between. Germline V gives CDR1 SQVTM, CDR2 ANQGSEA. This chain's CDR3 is CSVVRGQAGRDNEQYF. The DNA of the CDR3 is TGCAGCGTTGTCCGGGGACAGGCGGGGAGGGACAATGAGCAGTACTTC.

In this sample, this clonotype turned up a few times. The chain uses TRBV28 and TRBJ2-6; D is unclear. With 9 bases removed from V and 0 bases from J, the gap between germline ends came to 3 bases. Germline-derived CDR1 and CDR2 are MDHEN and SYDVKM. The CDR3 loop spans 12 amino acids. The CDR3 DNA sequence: TGTGCCAGTCACTCTGGGGCCAACGTCCTGACTTTC. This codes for CASHSGANVLTF.

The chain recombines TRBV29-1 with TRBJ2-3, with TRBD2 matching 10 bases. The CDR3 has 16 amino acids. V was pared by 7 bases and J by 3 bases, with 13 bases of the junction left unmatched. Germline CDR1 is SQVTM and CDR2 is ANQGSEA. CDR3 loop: CSGRYRTSGVTDTQYF. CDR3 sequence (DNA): TGCAGCGGGCGCTATAGGACTAGCGGAGTGACAGATACGCAGTATTTT.

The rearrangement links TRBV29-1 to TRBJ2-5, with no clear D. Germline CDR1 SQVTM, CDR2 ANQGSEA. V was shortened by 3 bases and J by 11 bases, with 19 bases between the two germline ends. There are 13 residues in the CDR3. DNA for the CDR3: TGCAGCGTTGAGATGGCGACCTACAATGAGCAGTACTTC. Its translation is CSVEMATYNEQYF.